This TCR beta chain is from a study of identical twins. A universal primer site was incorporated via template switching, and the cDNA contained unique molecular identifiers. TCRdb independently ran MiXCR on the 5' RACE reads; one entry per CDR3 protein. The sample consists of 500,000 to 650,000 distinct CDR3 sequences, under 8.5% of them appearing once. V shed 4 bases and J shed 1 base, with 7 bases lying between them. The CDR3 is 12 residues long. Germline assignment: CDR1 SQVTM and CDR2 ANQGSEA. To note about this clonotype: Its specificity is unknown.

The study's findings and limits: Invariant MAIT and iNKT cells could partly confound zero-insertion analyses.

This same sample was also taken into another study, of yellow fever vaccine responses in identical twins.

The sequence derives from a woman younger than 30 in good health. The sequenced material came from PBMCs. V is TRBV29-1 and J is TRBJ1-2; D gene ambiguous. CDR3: CSVGGVNYGYTF. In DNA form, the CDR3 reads TGCAGCGTTGGTGGGGTTAACTATGGCTACACCTTC.